Listed below are T cell receptor beta chains from one sample, sequenced in a study of blood T cell repertoires in COVID-19. Repertoires were generated with immunoSEQ multiplex PCR, while TCRdb's copy carries only in-frame clones and drops some. Here the sample spans 250,000 to 350,000 clones, 86% being singletons. Sequencing was done on a sample of peripheral blood. All receptors derive from a woman in her forties or fifties with acute or convalescent COVID-19. The CDR3 runs from the conserved cysteine through the conserved F or W. Fields, in order: V gene, D gene, clone size, J gene, CDR3 protein, CDR3 DNA. The D gene is left open where the match is weak. Clone size appears in some rows only: once, few, many, or a class for an expanded clone.

TRBV5-1	-	-	TRBJ2-1	CASGGAPGSGKWDNEQFF	TGCGCCAGCGGAGGCGCCCCCGGATCGGGAAAGTGGGACAATGAGCAGTTCTTC
TRBV9	TRBD1	-	TRBJ2-7	CASSVDLGTGGSYEQYF	TGTGCCAGCAGCGTAGATCTTGGGACAGGGGGTTCCTACGAGCAGTACTTC
TRBV16	-	-	TRBJ1-1	CASSRLVGVTEAFF	TGTGCCAGCAGCCGATTGGTAGGAGTCACTGAAGCTTTCTTT
TRBV28	-	many	TRBJ2-6	CASRHVSGGPSGANVLTF	TGTGCCAGCCGCCACGTCTCTGGGGGCCCCTCTGGGGCCAACGTCCTGACTTTC
TRBV5-4	TRBD1	-	TRBJ2-3	CASSPQGARGADTQYF	TGTGCCAGCAGCCCACAGGGGGCAAGGGGAGCAGATACGCAGTATTTT
TRBV3-1/TRBV3-2	TRBD2	-	TRBJ2-7	CASSRLAGGPNEQYF	TGTGCCAGCAGCCGACTAGCGGGGGGACCCAACGAGCAGTACTTC
TRBV7-3	-	-	TRBJ1-1	CASSPMGHTEAFF	TGTGCCAGCAGCCCCATGGGGCACACTGAAGCTTTCTTT
TRBV28	-	-	TRBJ1-2	CASSLSREGYWYGYTF	TGTGCCAGCAGTTTATCCAGGGAGGGGTACTGGTATGGCTACACCTTC
TRBV21-1	-	-	TRBJ1-1	CAREEGAVNTEAFF	TGTGCCAGAGAGGAGGGGGCTGTGAACACTGAAGCTTTCTTT
TRBV11-3	-	-	TRBJ2-1	CASSPGSSNEQFF	TGTGCCAGCAGCCCAGGCAGTAGTAATGAGCAGTTCTTC
TRBV4-1	TRBD1	-	TRBJ1-2	CASSQDPGQIVMVKGYTF	TGCGCCAGCAGCCAAGACCCGGGACAGATCGTTATGGTGAAGGGCTACACCTTC
TRBV19	TRBD1	-	TRBJ2-5	CASSIGTGGSSKTQYF	TGTGCCAGTAGTATCGGGACAGGGGGCAGTAGTAAGACCCAGTACTTC
TRBV7-9	TRBD1	-	TRBJ1-1	CASSQGAGGNTEAFF	TGTGCCAGCAGCCAGGGGGCAGGGGGGAACACTGAAGCTTTCTTT
TRBV27	TRBD2	-	TRBJ2-1	CAISSAGGPSYNEQFF	TGTGCCATCTCGAGTGCGGGAGGCCCCTCCTACAATGAGCAGTTCTTC
TRBV28	-	-	TRBJ1-5	CASTQPGAAEPQHF	TGTGCCAGCACCCAACCAGGGGCCGCAGAGCCCCAGCATTTT
TRBV5-1	TRBD2	-	TRBJ2-5	CASSLTGGRAGETQYF	TGCGCCAGCAGCTTGACCGGCGGGAGGGCCGGAGAGACCCAGTACTTC
TRBV7-2	-	-	TRBJ2-7	CASSLGGTPYEQYF	TGTGCCAGCAGCTTAGGGGGCACTCCCTACGAGCAGTACTTC
TRBV6-2/TRBV6-3	TRBD2	-	TRBJ2-5	CASSTGIAGLQETQYF	TGTGCCAGCAGTACAGGGATAGCGGGACTACAAGAGACCCAGTACTTC
TRBV6-2/TRBV6-3	-	-	TRBJ2-7	CASSYSWTTRSSYEQYF	TGTGCCAGCAGTTATTCCTGGACTACCAGAAGCTCCTACGAGCAGTACTTC
TRBV4-2	-	-	TRBJ1-1	CASSQDGKVNTEAFF	TGTGCCAGCAGCCAAGACGGGAAAGTGAACACTGAAGCTTTCTTT
TRBV18	-	-	TRBJ1-5	CASSPSSGDQPQHF	TGTGCCAGCTCACCATCGTCGGGGGATCAGCCCCAGCATTTT
TRBV11-2	TRBD2	-	TRBJ2-7	CASSLVGGGTYEQYF	TGTGCCAGCAGCTTAGTGGGCGGGGGAACCTACGAGCAGTACTTC
TRBV27	TRBD1	-	TRBJ1-2	CASNDGQGDYGYTF	TGTGCCAGCAATGACGGACAGGGCGACTATGGCTACACCTTC
TRBV5-4	-	-	TRBJ1-1	CASSAREAVNTEAFF	TGTGCCAGCAGCGCCAGGGAGGCGGTGAACACTGAAGCTTTCTTT
TRBV28	TRBD1	-	TRBJ2-1	CASSTASSTGYYNEQFF	TGTGCCAGCAGCACCGCATCCTCGACAGGGTACTACAATGAGCAGTTCTTC
TRBV7-8	-	-	TRBJ1-4	CASSLGPRRVEKLFF	TGTGCCAGCAGCTTGGGACCTCGGAGGGTTGAAAAACTGTTTTTT
TRBV4-3	-	once	TRBJ1-3	CASSQYKQGSGNTIYF	TGCGCCAGCAGCCAATACAAACAGGGCTCTGGAAACACCATATATTTT
TRBV21-1	-	-	TRBJ2-7	CASSKVPREGESYEQYF	TGTGCCAGCAGCAAAGTTCCTCGGGAGGGAGAATCCTACGAGCAGTACTTC
TRBV2	TRBD1	-	TRBJ2-1	CASSRDRGRYNEQFF	TGTGCCAGCAGTAGGGACAGGGGACGCTACAATGAGCAGTTCTTC
TRBV7-8	-	-	TRBJ2-1	CASSLADGRGLLEQFF	TGTGCCAGCAGCTTAGCGGATGGCAGGGGCCTACTTGAGCAGTTCTTC
TRBV1	-	-	TRBJ2-1	CTSSPPPLAGYNEQFF	TGCACCAGCAGCCCCCCCCCACTAGCGGGATACAATGAGCAGTTCTTC
TRBV5-1	-	-	TRBJ2-3	CASSRTSTDTQYF	TGCGCCAGCAGCCGCACTAGCACAGATACGCAGTATTTT
TRBV3-1/TRBV3-2	-	-	TRBJ2-7	CASSQDTYEQYF	TGTGCCAGCAGCCAAGATACCTACGAGCAGTACTTC
TRBV5-4	TRBD2	-	TRBJ2-5	CASSRGGLVSISETQYF	TGTGCCAGCAGCCGGGGGGGACTAGTGAGTATATCGGAGACCCAGTACTTC
TRBV7-3	TRBD1	-	TRBJ1-2	CASSAGQAYGYTF	TGTGCCAGCAGCGCCGGACAGGCTTATGGCTACACCTTC
TRBV7-2	TRBD2	-	TRBJ2-7	CASSLVAGEVPYEQYF	TGTGCCAGCAGCTTAGTAGCGGGAGAAGTGCCCTACGAGCAGTACTTC
TRBV18	-	-	TRBJ1-1	CASSPPLTGNTEAFF	TGTGCCAGCTCACCACCGTTAACAGGGAACACTGAAGCTTTCTTT
TRBV29-1	-	few	TRBJ2-1	CSVTGQAPREGLYNEQFF	TGCAGCGTCACCGGACAGGCCCCCCGGGAGGGCCTCTACAATGAGCAGTTCTTC
TRBV28	-	once	TRBJ1-2	CAIWGGSVRGYTF	TGTGCAATATGGGGCGGTAGTGTTAGGGGCTACACCTTC
TRBV5-8	-	few	TRBJ1-2	CASSLDGNGYTF	TGTGCCAGCAGCCTGGACGGGAATGGCTACACCTTC
TRBV9	-	-	TRBJ1-6	CASSVVDATSYNSPLHF	TGTGCCAGCAGCGTAGTAGATGCAACTTCCTATAATTCACCCCTCCACTTT
TRBV27	TRBD1	-	TRBJ2-7	CASSQGQGISYEQYF	TGTGCCAGCAGTCAGGGACAGGGGATATCCTACGAGCAGTACTTC
TRBV7-9	TRBD1	-	TRBJ2-1	CASSLGTGGEQFF	TGTGCCAGCAGCTTAGGGACAGGGGGTGAGCAGTTCTTC
TRBV9	-	-	TRBJ2-7	CASSLRDTSYEQYF	TGTGCCAGCAGCCTCCGGGACACATCCTACGAGCAGTACTTC
TRBV19	-	-	TRBJ2-1	CASSTTGLPNNEQFF	TGTGCCAGTAGTACCACAGGGTTGCCCAACAATGAGCAGTTCTTC
TRBV4-1	TRBD1	-	TRBJ1-2	CASSPMHPPGQGANGYTF	TGCGCCAGCAGCCCCATGCATCCGCCGGGACAGGGGGCGAATGGCTACACCTTC
TRBV6-5	-	-	TRBJ2-6	CASILLGANVLTF	TGTGCCAGCATACTCCTGGGGGCCAACGTCCTGACTTTC
TRBV28	-	-	TRBJ1-1	CEIRTLTNTEAFF	TGTGAGATACGTACACTGACAAACACTGAAGCTTTCTTT
TRBV24-1	TRBD1	-	TRBJ2-1	CATSDPSGQGVIEQFF	TGTGCCACCAGTGATCCTTCGGGACAGGGGGTAATTGAGCAGTTCTTC
TRBV18	TRBD1	-	TRBJ1-5	CASSPQDRAQPQHF	TGTGCCAGCTCACCTCAGGACAGGGCTCAGCCCCAGCATTTT
TRBV24-1	TRBD2	-	TRBJ2-2	CATSETSGENTGELFF	TGTGCCACCAGTGAAACTAGCGGAGAGAACACCGGGGAGCTGTTTTTT
TRBV7-2	-	-	TRBJ2-5	CASSSTRQETQYF	TGTGCCAGCAGCTCTACTAGGCAAGAGACCCAGTACTTC